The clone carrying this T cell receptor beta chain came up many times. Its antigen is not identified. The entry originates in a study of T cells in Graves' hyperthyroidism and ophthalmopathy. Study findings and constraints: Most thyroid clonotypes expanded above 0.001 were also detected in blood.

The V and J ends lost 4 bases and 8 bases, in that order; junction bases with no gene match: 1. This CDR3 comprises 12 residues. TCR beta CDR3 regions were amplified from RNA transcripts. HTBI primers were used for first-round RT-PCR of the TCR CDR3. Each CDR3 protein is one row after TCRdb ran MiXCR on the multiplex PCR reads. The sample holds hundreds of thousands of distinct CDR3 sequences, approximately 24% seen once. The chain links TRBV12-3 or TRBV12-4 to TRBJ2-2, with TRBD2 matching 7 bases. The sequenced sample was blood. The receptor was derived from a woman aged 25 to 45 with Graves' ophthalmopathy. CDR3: CASSWTSGELFF. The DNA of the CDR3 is TGTGCCAGCAGTTGGACTAGTGGGGAGCTGTTTTTT.